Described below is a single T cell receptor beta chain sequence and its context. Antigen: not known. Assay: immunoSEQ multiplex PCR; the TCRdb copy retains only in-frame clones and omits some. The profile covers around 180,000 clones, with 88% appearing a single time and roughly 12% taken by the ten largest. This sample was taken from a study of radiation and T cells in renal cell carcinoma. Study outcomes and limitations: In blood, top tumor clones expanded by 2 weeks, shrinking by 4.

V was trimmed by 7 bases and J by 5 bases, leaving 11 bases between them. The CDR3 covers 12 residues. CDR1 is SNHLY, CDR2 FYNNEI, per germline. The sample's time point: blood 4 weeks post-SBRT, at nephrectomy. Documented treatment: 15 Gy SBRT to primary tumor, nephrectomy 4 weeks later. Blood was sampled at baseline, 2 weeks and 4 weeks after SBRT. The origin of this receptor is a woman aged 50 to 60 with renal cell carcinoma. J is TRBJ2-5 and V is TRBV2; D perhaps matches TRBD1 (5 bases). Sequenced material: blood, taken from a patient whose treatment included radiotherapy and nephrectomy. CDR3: CASNKGMETQYF. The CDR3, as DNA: TGTGCCAGCAATAAGGGGATGGAGACCCAGTACTTC. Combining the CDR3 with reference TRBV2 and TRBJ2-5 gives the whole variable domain EPEVTQTPSHQVTQMGQEVILRCVPISNHLYFYWYRQILGQKVEFLVSFYNNEISEKSEIFDDQFSVERPDGSNFTLKIRSTKLEDSAMYFCASNKGMETQYFGPGTRLLVL.